Reported below is one T cell receptor beta chain. Its antigen is as yet unknown. The record originates from a study of blood T cells in healthy people across ages. The use of a sample-barcoded 5' primer and a J-beta primer mix characterized a second PCR of 7 to 11 cycles. No fewer than 3 million CDR3-containing paired-end reads came from each sample. TCRdb ran MiXCR on the 5' RACE reads and lists one entry per CDR3 protein. The sample has about 800,000 distinct CDR3 sequences; more than 20% are singletons. Study-level points and caveats: A conclusive naive versus antigen-experienced comparison was prevented by the unsorted PBMCs.

These same records also appear under a second study, on T cells of mothers and their children.

The sequenced sample consisted of blood. The TCR was taken from a boy aged 5-17 years in good health.

DNA for the CDR3: TGTGCCAGCAGCTGGTGGGGACAGGGGAGACCAAAAGATACGCAGTATTTT. As protein: CASSWWGQGRPKDTQYF. The chain combines TRBV7-9 with TRBJ2-3; 10 bases agree with TRBD1. The CDR3 has 17 amino acids. Losses at the gene ends were 4 bases for V and 5 bases for J; bases not matched to a gene: 12. In germline, CDR1 is SEHNR, CDR2 FQNEAQ (reference sequence). Drawing the rest from reference TRBV7-9 and TRBJ2-3, the complete variable domain is DTGVSQNPRHKITKRGQNVTFRCDPISEHNRLYWYRQTLGQGPEFLTYFQNEAQLEKSRLLSDRFSAERPKGSFSTLEIQRTEQGDSAMYLCASSWWGQGRPKDTQYFGPGTRLTVL.